The 4 T cell receptor beta chains given below trace back to one sample, sequenced in a study of vaccination and CD4 T cells after COVID-19. Specified treatment: roughly ten-day PBMC culture with coronavirus spike peptide pools or control peptides (ViraFEST assay). Which antigens these TCRs recognize remains unknown. An Oncomine TCR Beta short-read assay was used to sequence the DNA from cultured CD4+ T cells. Each CDR3 protein is one row after TCRdb ran MiXCR on the PCR reads. The sample lists some 19,000 distinct CDR3 sequences; 35% to 55% were seen once. The sequencing sample was made of CD4+ T cells from blood, cultured in vitro. These receptors were collected from a human donor who had recovered from COVID-19.

This clonotype was counted between two and nine times. V usage is TRBV27 and J usage is TRBJ2-2; possibly TRBD1 or TRBD2 for D (6 bases each). Germline values: CDR1 MNHEY, CDR2 SMNVEV (reference sequence). The CDR3 is 16 amino acids. V lost 3 bases and J 6 bases, leaving 17 bases between the germline ends. The CDR3 DNA follows: TGTGCCAGCAGTTTTCGAGGGGGAGGAATCTCCGGGGAGCTGTTTTTT. Encoded protein: CASSFRGGGISGELFF.

The chain recombines TRBV20-1 with TRBJ2-7; the match to TRBD1 covers 8 bases. The trim removed 6 bases at V and 2 bases at J, leaving 6 bases unmatched. Germline assignment: CDR1 DFQATT and CDR2 SNEGSKA (reference sequence). The CDR3 totals 13 residues. CDR3 nucleotide sequence: TGCAGTGCGGACAGGGAATACGCCTACGAGCAGTACTTC. Encoded protein: CSADREYAYEQYF.

This chain connects TRBV15 to TRBJ2-1; no definite D call. Germline V gene lookup returns CDR1 LNHNV and CDR2 YYDKDF (reference sequence). The germline V and J ends were trimmed by 1 base and 1 base, with 8 bases remaining between them. The CDR3 extends over 15 amino acids. The CDR3 DNA reads as TGTGCCACCAGCAGAGGAACTGGGTCCTACAATGAGCAGTTCTTC. Protein: CATSRGTGSYNEQFF. Using reference TRBV15 and TRBJ2-1 for the parts outside the CDR3, the full variable domain is DAMVIQNPRYQVTQFGKPVTLSCSQTLNHNVMYWYQQKSSQAPKLLFHYYDKDFNNEADTPDNFQSRRPNTSFCFLDIRSPGLGDTAMYLCATSRGTGSYNEQFFGPGTRLTVL.

The rearrangement uses TRBV11-2 and TRBJ2-2; TRBD2 matches at 9 bases. The length of the CDR3 is 15 residues. CDR1 is SGHAT and CDR2 is FQNNGV in the germline V gene. Unmatched junction bases numbered 5, after V lost 5 bases and J lost 4 bases. The CDR3 spells CASSQRRGGTGELFF. The CDR3 DNA reads as TGTGCCAGCAGCCAAAGGCGGGGGGGCACCGGGGAGCTGTTTTTT.